This TCR beta chain was profiled in a study of metastatic and nonmetastatic thyroid tumors. The study, taken as a whole, reports: Versus benign nodules, malignant thyroid tumors reportedly had significantly higher TCR beta diversity, in blood and tumor.

The length of the CDR3 is 15 residues. The V end was cut by 4 bases, the J end by 0 bases, with 8 bases between. Looked up from germline, CDR1 is SGDLS and CDR2 is YYNGEE. All patients were treatment-naive before thyroid surgery. The count of this clone is one. Its antigen is unidentified. TCRdb re-clonotyped the PCR reads via MiXCR. Of some 16,000 clones in the sample, around 16% were seen once. The material sequenced was blood. V gene TRBV9 combines with J gene TRBJ2-6; D gene ambiguous. The receptor comes from a female donor with papillary thyroid cancer or a benign thyroid nodule (not recorded which). Some clones in this sample may be carry-over from other donors' samples. The CDR3 reads CASSPRPSGANVLTF. CDR3 DNA sequence: TGTGCCAGCAGCCCGAGACCCTCTGGGGCCAACGTCCTGACTTTC.